A single sample is the source of the 4 T cell receptor beta chains below, sequenced in a study of blood T cell repertoires in COVID-19. Sequencing was performed with immunoSEQ multiplex PCR; in TCRdb, only in-frame clones are kept and a portion is missing. The sample consists of 160,000 or so clones, about 81% of them appearing once. The sample taken for sequencing was peripheral blood. Source of these receptors: a woman aged 80 or over with acute or convalescent COVID-19.

This clone appeared once. This rearrangement joins TRBV11-2 to TRBJ2-1, with 7 bases identical to TRBD1. V lost 4 bases and J lost 9; bases outside the gene matches: 9. This CDR3 contains 14 residues. Germline assignment: CDR1 SGHAT and CDR2 FQNNGV. DNA of the CDR3: TGTGCCAGCAGCTACCGGACAGGTGGGGGTGAGCAGTTCTTC. As protein: CASSYRTGGGEQFF.

The chain combines TRBV9 with TRBJ2-1; weak D call: TRBD2 (5 bases). V lost 4 bases, J lost 5 bases, and 10 bases lay in between. The CDR3 is 13 amino acids. From germline, CDR1 is SGDLS and CDR2 YYNGEE. The CDR3 nucleotides read TGTGCCAGCAGCTCGGACTTGGACAATGAGCAGTTCTTC. It encodes CASSSDLDNEQFF.

CDR3 in DNA: TGTGCCAGTAGTATTCCAAACTACAGGGAGCCTTTCTTT. Its translation: CASSIPNYREPFF. This chain joins TRBV19 and TRBJ1-1; a weak D match, TRBD1 (6 bases). There are 13 residues in the CDR3. Germline V CDR1 and CDR2: LNHDA, SQIVND (reference sequence). With 3 bases removed from V and 12 bases from J, the gap between germline ends came to 17 bases.

The rearrangement uses TRBV21-1 and TRBJ2-3; TRBD2 reflects the table's D call only, with no check against the DNA. TRBV21-1 is listed as a pseudogene. The length of the CDR3 is 16 residues. CDR3 bases: TGTGCCAGCAGCCTCGGGACTAGCGGCCCGGAAGATACGCAGTATTTT. Its protein is CASSLGTSGPEDTQYF.